Shown below are 31 T cell receptor beta chains from a single sample sequenced in a study of blood T cell repertoires in COVID-19. Assay used: immunoSEQ multiplex PCR; TCRdb lists only in-frame clones, some missing. This table holds 60,000 to 70,000 clones, roughly nine tenths found once. The sample taken for sequencing was peripheral blood. These receptors were obtained from a man in his fifties with active COVID-19.

This clone was recorded once. The chain carries TRBV5-6 and TRBJ1-6; the match to TRBD1 covers 7 bases. This CDR3 is built from 15 residues. The ends lost 4 bases at V and 9 bases at J; junction bases unmatched: 10. Germline-derived CDR1 and CDR2 are SGHDT and YYEEEE. Here the CDR3 reads CASSLAGTEASPLHF. In DNA form, the CDR3 reads TGTGCCAGCAGCCTCGCCGGGACAGAGGCTTCACCCCTCCACTTT.

V and J are TRBV5-6 and TRBJ2-7, with TRBD1 matching 11 bases. The germline V gene has CDR1 SGHDT and CDR2 YYEEEE. The length of the CDR3 is 14 residues. The V segment lost 2 bases and the J segment 3 bases; nucleotides outside the gene matches: 1. The CDR3 reads CASSFGTGGYEQYF. DNA of the CDR3: TGTGCCAGCAGCTTTGGGACAGGGGGCTACGAGCAGTACTTC.

This clone was seen only once. The V and J genes are TRBV5-6 and TRBJ1-4, with D possibly being TRBD1 (5 bases). Germline CDR1 and CDR2: SGHDT and YYEEEE. The CDR3 loop spans 15 amino acids. Between the trimmed V and J ends, which lost 4 bases and 0 bases, there was a span of 10 bases. CDR3 in amino acids: CASSLPGATNEKLFF. As DNA, the CDR3 is TGTGCCAGCAGCCTGCCGGGGGCAACTAATGAAAAACTGTTTTTT. Combining the CDR3 with reference TRBV5-6 and TRBJ1-4 gives the whole variable domain DAGVTQSPTHLIKTRGQQVTLRCSPKSGHDTVSWYQQALGQGPQFIFQYYEEEERQRGNFPDRFSGHQFPNYSSELNVNALLLGDSALYLCASSLPGATNEKLFFGSGTQLSVL.

This clone was seen a handful of times. The V and J genes are TRBV7-9 and TRBJ1-2, with TRBD1 as a possible D gene (6 bases). Trimming left V 8 bases short and J 4 bases short, with 20 bases between. This CDR3 is 15 amino acids long. Germline loops: CDR1 SEHNR, CDR2 FQNEAQ (reference sequence). The CDR3 region has the DNA TGTGCCAGCGCCAAAGGGACATCTTCTGGCTATGGCTACACCTTC. Residues: CASAKGTSSGYGYTF.

The V call is TRBV12-3 or TRBV12-4, the J call TRBJ1-2, with a possible D match to TRBD1 (6 bases). Trimming removed 6 bases from V and 4 bases from J, with 12 bases in between. The CDR3 consists of 13 residues. In DNA form, the CDR3 reads TGTGCCAGCAGCTACAGGGCCCTCTATGGCTACACCTTC. Amino acids: CASSYRALYGYTF.

J is TRBJ2-3 and V is TRBV5-1; D may be TRBD1 (5 bases). V was trimmed by 4 bases and J by 6 bases, leaving 15 bases between them. The germline V gene encodes CDR1 SGHRS and CDR2 YFSETQ. The CDR3 is made up of 14 amino acids. This chain's CDR3 is CASSPRVNADTQYF. In DNA, the CDR3 is TGCGCCAGCAGCCCCAGGGTCAATGCGGATACGCAGTATTTT.

The chain links TRBV7-8 to TRBJ2-7; TRBD1 aligns across 10 bases. J was trimmed by 2 bases and V by 5 bases; bases with no gene match: 3. The CDR3 totals 14 residues. Germline V CDR1 and CDR2: SGHVS, FQNEAQ. This CDR3 is CASSVGQGTYEQYF. The CDR3 DNA sequence: TGTGCCAGCAGCGTGGGACAGGGGACCTACGAGCAGTACTTC.

This chain connects TRBV2 to TRBJ2-5; possible D gene TRBD1, 5 bases. V dropped 2 bases and J dropped 12 bases, with 10 bases sitting between them. Germline values: CDR1 SNHLY, CDR2 FYNNEI. The CDR3 spans 11 residues. The CDR3 DNA reads as TGTGCCAGCAGTGAATCCCAGGGAAAGTACTTC. Amino acid sequence: CASSESQGKYF.

The chain carries TRBV5-1 and TRBJ1-3; D remains unclear. CDR3 size: 17 residues. Between the trimmed V and J ends, which lost 4 bases and 0 bases, there was a span of 17 bases. Per germline, CDR1 SGHRS and CDR2 YFSETQ. The CDR3 DNA reads TGCGCCAGCAGCCCGGGAGGGATGGGTCTCTCTGGAAACACCATATATTTT. Protein product: CASSPGGMGLSGNTIYF.

This clone was recorded only once. This rearrangement joins TRBV5-1 to TRBJ2-2, with 7 bases identical to TRBD2. Per the germline V gene, CDR1 is SGHRS and CDR2 is YFSETQ. This CDR3 has 16 amino acids. The V and J ends lost 2 bases and 2 bases, in that order; junction bases with no gene match: 6. CDR3 bases: TGCGCCAGCAGCTTATGGCTAGCGGACAACACCGGGGAGCTGTTTTTT. Encoded protein: CASSLWLADNTGELFF.

The chain links TRBV2 to TRBJ2-7, with 7 positions matching TRBD2. V dropped 6 bases and J dropped 7; count of bases not matched to a gene: 6. Germline CDR1 and CDR2: SNHLY and FYNNEI. CDR3 length: 12 residues. The CDR3 region is CASSDTGREQYF. CDR3 DNA sequence: TGTGCCAGCAGCGATACCGGGAGGGAGCAGTACTTC.

The chain recombines TRBV7-9 with TRBJ2-7; no clear D gene. V was clipped by 5 bases and J by 1 base, with 15 bases between them. Looked up from germline, CDR1 is SEHNR and CDR2 is FQNEAQ (reference sequence). CDR3 length: 15 residues. The CDR3 sequence is CASSPLASISYEQYF. The CDR3, as DNA: TGTGCCAGCAGCCCTTTGGCCTCGATTTCCTACGAGCAGTACTTC.

V is TRBV29-1 and J is TRBJ1-5; 9 nucleotides line up with TRBD1. The V gene's germline CDR1 is SQVTM and CDR2 ANQGSEA. There are 12 residues in the CDR3. Germline trimming cut 4 bases from V and 7 bases from J; bases unmatched to any gene: 2. CDR3 amino acids: CSVGTGAQPQHF. Written as DNA, the CDR3 is TGCAGCGTTGGGACAGGGGCACAGCCCCAGCATTTT.

V usage is TRBV10-3 and J usage is TRBJ1-1; possibly TRBD1 for D (6 bases). CDR3 size: 14 residues. With 5 bases removed from V and 4 bases from J, the gap between germline ends came to 14 bases. The germline V gene has CDR1 ENHRY and CDR2 SYGVKD. The CDR3 sequence: CAISSQGTSTEAFF. CDR3 bases: TGTGCCATCAGTTCCCAGGGGACCAGCACTGAAGCTTTCTTT.

The chain couples TRBV4-1 to TRBJ2-7, with a tentative D call TRBD1 (5 bases). The ends were cut back, 4 bases at V and 5 bases at J, with 12 bases in the middle. Per the germline V gene, CDR1 is MGHRA and CDR2 is YSYEKL. CDR3 length: 13 amino acids. In nucleotides, the CDR3 is TGCGCCAGCAGCCTCACAGGTCGGCACGAGCAGTACTTC. This sequence encodes CASSLTGRHEQYF.

The V call is TRBV5-6, the J call TRBJ1-1; no clear D gene. From germline, CDR1 is SGHDT and CDR2 YYEEEE. The CDR3 totals 12 residues. The germline V and J ends were trimmed by 4 bases and 11 bases, with 15 bases remaining between them. In DNA, the CDR3 is TGTGCCAGCAGCGAGGCCCCCGGAAGGGCTTTCTTT. Its translation: CASSEAPGRAFF.

The rearrangement joins TRBV27 to TRBJ1-5; TRBD1 is a possible D gene (6 bases). The V end was cut by 3 bases, the J end by 1 base, with 10 bases between. Per the germline V gene, CDR1 is MNHEY and CDR2 is SMNVEV (reference sequence). The CDR3 runs 15 residues. The CDR3 here is CASSFGQGSNQPQHF. The DNA for the CDR3 is TGTGCCAGCAGTTTTGGCCAGGGGAGCAATCAGCCCCAGCATTTT.

V gene TRBV19 combines with J gene TRBJ1-1, with 12 positions matching TRBD1. The CDR3 length is 15 residues. V shed 6 bases and J 0 bases; nucleotides not matched to a gene: 2. Germline CDR1 is LNHDA and CDR2 is SQIVND (reference sequence). The CDR3 loop is CASRGQGAVNTEAFF. The CDR3 region has the DNA TGTGCCAGTAGGGGACAGGGGGCCGTGAACACTGAAGCTTTCTTT.

V is TRBV11-3 and J is TRBJ2-5; weak D call: TRBD2 (6 bases). Looked up from germline, CDR1 is SGHNT and CDR2 is YENEEA. V was pared by 5 bases and J by 1 base, with 17 bases between. CDR3 length: 16 amino acids. The CDR3 DNA reads as TGTGCCAGCAGCCCCGGGGGAGCGGGCATCCAAGAGACCCAGTACTTC. Translating gives CASSPGGAGIQETQYF.

The chain couples TRBV18 to TRBJ2-5; 11 positions match TRBD2. V was pared by 1 base and J by 2 bases, with 0 bases of the junction left unmatched. The CDR3 contains 15 residues. Germline V gives CDR1 KGHSH, CDR2 LQKENI. The DNA of the CDR3 is TGTGCCAGCTCACCACGGACTAGCGGGCAAGAGACCCAGTACTTC. Amino acids: CASSPRTSGQETQYF. Using reference TRBV18 and TRBJ2-5 for the parts outside the CDR3, the full variable domain is NAGVMQNPRHLVRRRGQEARLRCSPMKGHSHVYWYRQLPEEGLKFMVYLQKENIIDESGMPKERFSAEFPKEGPSILRIQQVVRGDSAAYFCASSPRTSGQETQYFGPGTRLLVL.

The genes are TRBV27 and TRBJ2-5, with 14 bases matching TRBD2. CDR3 size: 15 residues. Trimming removed 4 bases from V and 6 bases from J; junction bases left unmatched: 4. Looked up from germline, CDR1 is MNHEY and CDR2 is SMNVEV (reference sequence). Written as DNA, the CDR3 is TGTGCCAGCAGTTCCTGGACTAGCGGGGGGAAGACCCAGTACTTC. Amino acids: CASSSWTSGGKTQYF.

This rearrangement joins TRBV24-1 to TRBJ2-7, with 12 bases fitting TRBD1. Germline values: CDR1 KGHDR, CDR2 SFDVKD. The length of the CDR3 is 15 residues. Trimming cost V 4 bases and J 7 bases; bases outside gene matches: 7. The CDR3 nucleotides read TGTGCCACCAGTGACACGGGACAGGGGGCTCGAGAGCAGTACTTC. Residues: CATSDTGQGAREQYF.

V usage is TRBV3-1 (or the pseudogene TRBV3-2) and J usage is TRBJ2-7, with TRBD2 matching over 8 bases. This CDR3 region has 17 residues. Germline-derived CDR1 and CDR2 are LGHDT and YNNKEL (reference sequence). The trim removed 4 bases at V and 2 bases at J, leaving 13 bases unmatched. The CDR3: CASSLLAAGRETYEQYF. The CDR3 coding sequence is TGTGCCAGCAGCCTATTGGCCGCCGGGAGGGAAACCTACGAGCAGTACTTC.

This chain uses TRBV5-4 with TRBJ2-7, with D perhaps matching TRBD2 (7 bases). This CDR3 contains 16 residues. V was clipped by 3 bases and J by 3 bases, with 19 bases between them. The germline gives CDR1 SGHNT, CDR2 YYREEE (reference sequence). CDR3 residues: CASSYSGEGPLYEQYF. In DNA form, the CDR3 reads TGTGCCAGCAGCTACTCAGGGGAGGGGCCACTCTACGAGCAGTACTTC.

The chain has TRBV18 and TRBJ2-3; 7 bases agree with TRBD1. J lost 5 bases, V lost 6 bases, and 5 bases had no gene match. Germline V gene lookup returns CDR1 KGHSH and CDR2 LQKENI. The CDR3 consists of 13 residues. This CDR3 is CASSDRAGDTQYF. CDR3 nucleotides: TGTGCCAGCTCCGACAGGGCGGGAGATACGCAGTATTTT. Full variable domain (outside the CDR3, taken from reference TRBV18 and TRBJ2-3): NAGVMQNPRHLVRRRGQEARLRCSPMKGHSHVYWYRQLPEEGLKFMVYLQKENIIDESGMPKERFSAEFPKEGPSILRIQQVVRGDSAAYFCASSDRAGDTQYFGPGTRLTVL.

This clone was observed a single time. At one boundary the junction diverges from the germline segment, which might be a read error. The V call is TRBV4-2, the J call TRBJ2-7; TRBD1 aligns across 8 bases. CDR3 length equals 18 residues. Germline loops: CDR1 LGHNA, CDR2 YNFKEQ. The CDR3 bases are TGTGCCAGCAGCCAAGCCGACACTACAACAGGGGGTGGCTACGAACAGTACTTC. It is translated as CASSQADTTTGGGYEQYF.

The V call is TRBV7-2, the J call TRBJ2-7; 8 positions match TRBD1. Germline V gives CDR1 SGHTA, CDR2 FQGNSA. This CDR3 is 15 amino acids long. Losses at the gene ends were 5 bases for V and 4 bases for J; bases not matched to a gene: 10. The CDR3: CASSMSRGQGYEQYF. The CDR3 DNA follows: TGTGCCAGCAGCATGAGCAGGGGGCAGGGGTACGAGCAGTACTTC.

In its sample, this clone was seen once. V gene TRBV24-1 combines with J gene TRBJ2-3, with 7 positions matching TRBD1. The CDR3 totals 15 residues. The V segment lost 7 bases and the J segment 3 bases; nucleotides outside the gene matches: 9. Germline V gene data show CDR1 as KGHDR and CDR2 as SFDVKD. CDR3 DNA sequence: TGTGCCACCAGCAGAGGGGGCGGAAGGACAGATACGCAGTATTTT. This translates into CATSRGGGRTDTQYF.

This chain links TRBV2 with TRBJ1-5, with D uncertain. Germline CDR1 SNHLY, CDR2 FYNNEI. The length of the CDR3 is 15 residues. Trimming took off 4 bases at V and 4 bases at J, with 14 bases between the two ends. CDR3 DNA sequence: TGTGCCAGCAGTGTTGGGCAGGCTTTTAATCAGCCCCAGCATTTT. Its translation is CASSVGQAFNQPQHF.

In its sample, this clone was seen once. Other nucleotide sequences in the sample specify the same CDR3. The chain has TRBV11-3 and TRBJ1-5, with D unclear. V was trimmed by 5 bases and J by 7 bases, leaving 12 bases between them. The CDR3 loop spans 13 amino acids. CDR1 and CDR2 (germline): SGHNT, YENEEA. CDR3 nucleotide sequence: TGTGCCAGCAGCCTGGGAGAGGGCCAGCCCCAGCATTTT. This sequence encodes CASSLGEGQPQHF.

As DNA, the CDR3 is TGTGCCAGCAGCCAAGGGACAGGGGGTCAGCCCCAGCATTTT. It encodes CASSQGTGGQPQHF. The chain uses TRBV4-2 and TRBJ1-5; 10 positions match TRBD1. The V and J ends lost 1 base and 6 bases, in that order; junction bases with no gene match: 0. There are 14 residues in the CDR3. The germline V gene has CDR1 LGHNA and CDR2 YNFKEQ.